What follows are 16 T cell receptor beta chains derived from one specimen sequenced in a study of PD-1 blockade in classical Hodgkin lymphoma. Clones were read by immunoSEQ multiplex PCR, and TCRdb kept only the in-frame ones, dropping some. The data contain about 12,000 clones, under 90% of them singletons. With no exception, relapse followed autologous stem cell transplantation in all patients, and brentuximab vedotin exposure varied. The CD4+ T cells used were purified from thawed PBMCs through magnetic negative selection. The sequenced sample was CD4+ T cells from blood, obtained at baseline. The receptor source for this set is a human donor with classical Hodgkin lymphoma.

CDR3 nucleotide sequence: TGCGCCAGCAGCTTGGGTGGAAACGCCTACGAGCAGTACTTC. Amino acid sequence: CASSLGGNAYEQYF. The chain recombines TRBV5-1 with TRBJ2-7; D remains ambiguous. Trimming removed 0 bases at V and 2 bases at J, with 9 bases between. Germline CDR1 is SGHRS and CDR2 is YFSETQ. This CDR3 is 14 amino acids long. Looking up the rest from reference TRBV5-1 and TRBJ2-7 gives the full variable domain: KAGVTQTPRYLIKTRGQQVTLSCSPISGHRSVSWYQQTPGQGLQFLFEYFSETQRNKGNFPGRFSGRQFSNSRSEMNVSTLELGDSALYLCASSLGGNAYEQYFGPGTRLTVT.

The gene calls are TRBV2 and TRBJ2-7; the D gene is possibly TRBD2 (5 bases). Germline values: CDR1 SNHLY, CDR2 FYNNEI. The CDR3 is 15 amino acids. Trimming cost V 6 bases and J 1 base, with 16 bases left between them. The CDR3: CASRRDLRGSYEQYF. In nucleotides, the CDR3 is TGTGCCAGCAGGCGCGACCTTCGGGGATCCTACGAGCAGTACTTC.

This clone has only one observation. This chain connects TRBV9 to TRBJ2-3; no definite D call. V lost 0 bases, J lost 4 bases, and 12 bases lay in between. Germline V gene lookup returns CDR1 SGDLS and CDR2 YYNGEE. This CDR3 has 15 amino acids. CDR3 bases: TGTGCCAGCAGCGTAGATGGATTCACCCCAGATACGCAGTATTTT. It codes for CASSVDGFTPDTQYF. Using reference TRBV9 and TRBJ2-3 for the parts outside the CDR3, the full variable domain is DSGVTQTPKHLITATGQRVTLRCSPRSGDLSVYWYQQSLDQGLQFLIQYYNGEERAKGNILERFSAQQFPDLHSELNLSSLELGDSALYFCASSVDGFTPDTQYFGPGTRLTVL.

The rearrangement joins TRBV27 to TRBJ1-1; no reliable D call. The CDR3 length is 14 residues. The germline V gene encodes CDR1 MNHEY and CDR2 SMNVEV (reference sequence). Deletions cut 0 bases from V and 0 bases from J, with 5 bases between. CDR3 loop: CASSLSRLNTEAFF. CDR3 bases: TGTGCCAGCAGTTTATCACGGCTGAACACTGAAGCTTTCTTT.

The chain is built from TRBV2 and TRBJ2-7; no definite D call. Germline lookup yields CDR1 SNHLY and CDR2 FYNNEI. Trimming removed 3 bases from V and 3 bases from J, with 9 bases in between. CDR3 length equals 13 residues. The CDR3 nucleotides are TGTGCCAGCAGTGAGCGTAGGGACTACGAGCAGTACTTC. Protein sequence: CASSERRDYEQYF.

This chain joins TRBV27 and TRBJ2-1, with 9 bases aligning to TRBD2. CDR3 size: 17 residues. Germline V CDR1 and CDR2: MNHEY, SMNVEV (reference sequence). V was clipped by 5 bases and J by 5 bases; unmatched bases: 13. The CDR3 protein is CASSTTYRTSDHNEQFF. CDR3 nucleotides: TGTGCCAGCAGTACAACCTACAGGACTAGCGATCACAATGAGCAGTTCTTC.

V and J are TRBV2 and TRBJ1-4; tentative D call: TRBD1 (5 bases). V was pared by 10 bases and J by 5 bases, with 14 bases between. Per germline, CDR1 SNHLY and CDR2 FYNNEI. This CDR3 spans 13 amino acids. The CDR3 region has the DNA TGTGCCAACAAACAGGCTGAAAATGAAAAACTGTTTTTT. Protein sequence: CANKQAENEKLFF.

This chain uses TRBV5-1 with TRBJ2-5; TRBD2 aligns across 11 bases. V was pared by 4 bases and J by 0 bases, with 5 bases of the junction left unmatched. This CDR3 has 16 residues. CDR1 and CDR2 from the germline V gene are SGHRS and YFSETQ. CDR3 residues: CASSKLAGGHQETQYF. In DNA, the CDR3 is TGCGCCAGCAGCAAATTAGCGGGGGGGCACCAAGAGACCCAGTACTTC.

Only one count was recorded for this clone. The rearrangement links TRBV5-4 to TRBJ2-1; 12 nucleotides agree with TRBD2. The trim removed 3 bases at V and 8 bases at J, leaving 6 bases unmatched. Looked up from germline, CDR1 is SGHNT and CDR2 is YYREEE (reference sequence). The CDR3 sequence is 15 residues long. CDR3 sequence: CASSSQTSGGYEQFF. The CDR3 region has the DNA TGTGCCAGCAGCTCACAGACTAGCGGGGGCTATGAGCAGTTCTTC. The full variable domain, its missing parts supplied by reference TRBV5-4 and TRBJ2-1, is ETGVTQSPTHLIKTRGQQVTLRCSSQSGHNTVSWYQQALGQGPQFIFQYYREEENGRGNFPPRFSGLQFPNYSSELNVNALELDDSALYLCASSSQTSGGYEQFFGPGTRLTVL.

The chain uses TRBV7-6 and TRBJ2-1; D is unclear. Germline assignment: CDR1 SGHVS and CDR2 FNYEAQ. The CDR3 runs 16 residues. V was cut by 2 bases and J by 0 bases, with 11 bases left in between. The CDR3 DNA sequence: TGTGCCAGCAGCTTATATAGTCAGAGCTCCTACAATGAGCAGTTCTTC. Amino acids: CASSLYSQSSYNEQFF.

The rearrangement uses TRBV2 and TRBJ2-5, with 7 nucleotides matching TRBD2. Germline CDR1 reads SNHLY; CDR2 reads FYNNEI. J was trimmed by 3 bases and V by 5 bases; bases with no gene match: 3. The CDR3 runs to 13 residues. CDR3 nucleotide sequence: TGTGCCAGCAGTAGGACTAGGGAAGAGACCCAGTACTTC. Its translation is CASSRTREETQYF. Complete variable domain (other parts from reference TRBV2 and TRBJ2-5): EPEVTQTPSHQVTQMGQEVILRCVPISNHLYFYWYRQILGQKVEFLVSFYNNEISEKSEIFDDQFSVERPDGSNFTLKIRSTKLEDSAMYFCASSRTREETQYFGPGTRLLVL.

The V call is TRBV28, the J call TRBJ1-6; D uncertain. CDR1 MDHEN and CDR2 SYDVKM come from the germline V gene. The CDR3 has 14 amino acids. Trimming took 6 bases from V and 3 from J, leaving 9 bases between them. CDR3 sequence (DNA): TGTGCCAGCAGCCCTTCGGGCTATAATTCACCCCTCCACTTT. Protein product: CASSPSGYNSPLHF. Full variable domain (missing parts from reference TRBV28 and TRBJ1-6): DVKVTQSSRYLVKRTGEKVFLECVQDMDHENMFWYRQDPGLGLRLIYFSYDVKMKEKGDIPEGYSVSREKKERFSLILESASTNQTSMYLCASSPSGYNSPLHFGNGTRLTVT.

CDR3 sequence: CASSKGTGIANTEAFF. The DNA for the CDR3 is TGCGCCAGCAGCAAGGGGACAGGAATCGCGAACACTGAAGCTTTCTTT. V and J are TRBV5-1 and TRBJ1-1, with TRBD1 matching over 8 bases. Per the germline V gene, CDR1 is SGHRS and CDR2 is YFSETQ. Trimming took 4 bases from V and 1 from J; bases not matched to a gene: 9. The CDR3 totals 16 residues. The whole variable domain, remainder taken from reference TRBV5-1 and TRBJ1-1, is KAGVTQTPRYLIKTRGQQVTLSCSPISGHRSVSWYQQTPGQGLQFLFEYFSETQRNKGNFPGRFSGRQFSNSRSEMNVSTLELGDSALYLCASSKGTGIANTEAFFGQGTRLTVV.

The rearrangement uses TRBV7-3 and TRBJ2-2, with 10 positions matching TRBD2. The length of the CDR3 is 17 residues. V shed 5 bases and J 5 bases; nucleotides not matched to a gene: 11. Germline V gene sequence: CDR1 SGHTA, CDR2 FQGTGA. The CDR3 loop reads CASSARASGRQTGELFF. The CDR3 DNA sequence: TGTGCCAGCAGCGCAAGGGCTAGCGGGAGACAGACCGGGGAGCTGTTTTTT. Variable domain in full (rest from reference TRBV7-3 and TRBJ2-2): GAGVSQTPSNKVTEKGKYVELRCDPISGHTALYWYRQSLGQGPEFLIYFQGTGAADDSGLPNDRFFAVRPEGSVSTLKIQRTERGDSAVYLCASSARASGRQTGELFFGEGSRLTVL.

The chain combines TRBV18 with TRBJ2-5; a possible D gene is TRBD1 (5 bases). This CDR3 comprises 13 residues. V lost 3 bases to trimming and J lost 3 bases, with 8 bases between them. Germline CDR1 and CDR2: KGHSH and LQKENI. CDR3 in amino acids: CASSPDREETQYF. The CDR3 nucleotides read TGTGCCAGCTCACCCGACAGAGAAGAGACCCAGTACTTC.

This clone showed up just once. The chain employs TRBV7-6 and TRBJ2-1, with D maybe TRBD1 (6 bases). V dropped 6 bases and J dropped 3 bases, with 9 bases sitting between them. CDR3 length equals 13 residues. Germline lookup yields CDR1 SGHVS and CDR2 FNYEAQ. CDR3 nucleotides: TGTGCCAGCAGTACAGGGTACTACAATGAGCAGTTCTTC. Amino acid sequence: CASSTGYYNEQFF.